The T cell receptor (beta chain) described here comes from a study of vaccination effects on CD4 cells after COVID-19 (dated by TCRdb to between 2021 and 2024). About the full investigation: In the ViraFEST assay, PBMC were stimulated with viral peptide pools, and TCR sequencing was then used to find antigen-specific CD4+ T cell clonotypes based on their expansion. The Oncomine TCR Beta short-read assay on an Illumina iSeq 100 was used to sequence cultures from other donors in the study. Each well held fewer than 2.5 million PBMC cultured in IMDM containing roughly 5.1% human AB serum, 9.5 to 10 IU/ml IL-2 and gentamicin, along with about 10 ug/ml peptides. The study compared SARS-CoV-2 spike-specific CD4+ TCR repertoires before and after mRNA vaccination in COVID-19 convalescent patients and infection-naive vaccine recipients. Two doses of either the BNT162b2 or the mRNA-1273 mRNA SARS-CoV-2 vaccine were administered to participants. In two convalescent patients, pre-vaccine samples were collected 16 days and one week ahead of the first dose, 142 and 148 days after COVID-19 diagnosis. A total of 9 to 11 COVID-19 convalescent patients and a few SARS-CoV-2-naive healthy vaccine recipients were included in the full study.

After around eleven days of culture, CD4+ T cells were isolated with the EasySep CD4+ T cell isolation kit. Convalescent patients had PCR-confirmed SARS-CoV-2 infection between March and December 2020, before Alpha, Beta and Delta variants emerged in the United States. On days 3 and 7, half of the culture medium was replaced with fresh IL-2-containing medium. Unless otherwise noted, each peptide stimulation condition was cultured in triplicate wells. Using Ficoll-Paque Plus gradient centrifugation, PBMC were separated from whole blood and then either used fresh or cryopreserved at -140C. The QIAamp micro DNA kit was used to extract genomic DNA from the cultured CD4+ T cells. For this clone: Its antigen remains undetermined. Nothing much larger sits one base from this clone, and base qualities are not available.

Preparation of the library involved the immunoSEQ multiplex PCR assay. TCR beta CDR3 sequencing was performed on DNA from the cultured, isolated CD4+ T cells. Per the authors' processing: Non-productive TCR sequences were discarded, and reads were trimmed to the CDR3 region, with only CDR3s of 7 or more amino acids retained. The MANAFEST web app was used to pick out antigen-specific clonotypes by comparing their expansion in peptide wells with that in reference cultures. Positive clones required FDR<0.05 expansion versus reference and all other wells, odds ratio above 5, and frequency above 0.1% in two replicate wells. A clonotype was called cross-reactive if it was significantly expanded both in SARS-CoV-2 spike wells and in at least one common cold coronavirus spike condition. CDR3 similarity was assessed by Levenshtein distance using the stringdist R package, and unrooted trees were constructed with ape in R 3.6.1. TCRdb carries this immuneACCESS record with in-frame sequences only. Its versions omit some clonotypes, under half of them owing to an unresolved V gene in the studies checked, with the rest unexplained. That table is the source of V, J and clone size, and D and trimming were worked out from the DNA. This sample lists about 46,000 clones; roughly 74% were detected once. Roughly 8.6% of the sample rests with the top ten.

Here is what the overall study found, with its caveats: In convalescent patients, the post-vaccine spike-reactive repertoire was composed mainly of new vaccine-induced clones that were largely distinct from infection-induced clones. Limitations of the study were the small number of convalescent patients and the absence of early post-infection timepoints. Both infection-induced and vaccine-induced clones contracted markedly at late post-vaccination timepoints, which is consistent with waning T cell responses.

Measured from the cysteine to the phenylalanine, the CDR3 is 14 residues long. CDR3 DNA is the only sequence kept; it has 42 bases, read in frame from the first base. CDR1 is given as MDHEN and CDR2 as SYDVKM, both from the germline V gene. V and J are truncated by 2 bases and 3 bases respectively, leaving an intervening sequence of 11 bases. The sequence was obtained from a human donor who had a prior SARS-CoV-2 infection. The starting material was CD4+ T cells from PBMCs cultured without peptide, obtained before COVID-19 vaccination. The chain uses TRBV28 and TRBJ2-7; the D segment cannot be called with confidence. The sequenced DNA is TGTGCCAGCAGTTTACCACAGACGAACTACGAGCAGTACTTC. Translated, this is CASSLPQTNYEQYF.